The 20 T cell receptor beta chains given below trace back to one sample, sequenced in a study of response to subunit inactivated influenza vaccine. TCRdb processed the RT-PCR reads anew with MiXCR; each CDR3 protein has one entry. In the table there are about 610,000 distinct CDR3 sequences, 14% of which are singletons. This specimen consisted of PBMCs from blood, obtained roughly 12 days after vaccination. These receptors were taken from a man aged 50 to 59 who received an inactivated influenza vaccine.

This clonotype was seen a few times. The chain uses TRBV5-1 and TRBJ2-3; 12 bases map to TRBD1. The CDR3 length is 17 residues. Trimming removed 2 bases from V and 3 bases from J; junction bases left unmatched: 7. Germline V gene data show CDR1 as SGHRS and CDR2 as YFSETQ. In DNA, the CDR3 is TGCGCCAGCAGCTTACGGGACAGGGGGCCTCGGACAGATACGCAGTATTTT. This translates into CASSLRDRGPRTDTQYF. The whole variable domain, filled in from reference TRBV5-1 and TRBJ2-3, reads KAGVTQTPRYLIKTRGQQVTLSCSPISGHRSVSWYQQTPGQGLQFLFEYFSETQRNKGNFPGRFSGRQFSNSRSEMNVSTLELGDSALYLCASSLRDRGPRTDTQYFGPGTRLTVL.

This clonotype was seen a few times. The rearrangement links TRBV5-1 to TRBJ2-1; 14 bases map to TRBD2. CDR1 is SGHRS, CDR2 YFSETQ, per germline. The V and J ends lost 0 bases and 7 bases, in that order; junction bases with no gene match: 3. This CDR3 region has 16 residues. This CDR3 reads CASSLGLAGGQNEQFF. CDR3 sequence (DNA): TGCGCCAGCAGCTTGGGACTAGCGGGAGGGCAAAATGAGCAGTTCTTC.

V is TRBV4-2 and J is TRBJ2-7; no clear D gene. CDR1 is LGHNA, CDR2 YNFKEQ, per germline. This CDR3 comprises 16 residues. The ends were cut back, 0 bases at V and 1 base at J, with 13 bases in the middle. The CDR3 loop is CASSQEDRQESYEQYF. CDR3 in DNA: TGTGCCAGCAGCCAAGAGGATAGGCAGGAGTCCTACGAGCAGTACTTC.

CDR3: CSVRTGLIMGEQYF. Written as DNA, the CDR3 is TGCAGCGTCCGGACAGGGCTGATCATGGGGGAGCAGTACTTC. V usage is TRBV29-1 and J usage is TRBJ2-7; 8 nucleotides match TRBD1. V lost 6 bases and J lost 7; bases outside the gene matches: 14. The CDR3 has 14 residues. The V gene's germline CDR1 is SQVTM and CDR2 ANQGSEA.

In this sample, this clonotype turned up many times. This rearrangement joins TRBV15 to TRBJ2-1, with 8 nucleotides matching TRBD2. V was clipped by 1 base and J by 2 bases; unmatched bases: 1. The CDR3 spans 15 residues. Looked up from germline, CDR1 is LNHNV and CDR2 is YYDKDF (reference sequence). The DNA for the CDR3 is TGTGCCACCAGCAGAGCGGGGGGGCCCTACAATGAGCAGTTCTTC. Protein product: CATSRAGGPYNEQFF.

V and J are TRBV7-9 and TRBJ1-3; D gene uncertain. The CDR3 is made up of 13 amino acids. Germline V CDR1 and CDR2: SEHNR, FQNEAQ (reference sequence). Deletions cut 1 base from V and 12 bases from J, with 13 bases between. CDR3 nucleotides: TGTGCCAGCAGCTTAGTGGTGGAGAGCCACATATATTTT. Protein: CASSLVVESHIYF.

V is TRBV24-1 and J is TRBJ2-7, with 9 nucleotides matching TRBD1. Germline V gene data show CDR1 as KGHDR and CDR2 as SFDVKD. The CDR3 has 13 residues. V was pared by 12 bases and J by 3 bases, with 8 bases of the junction left unmatched. The CDR3 DNA reads as TGTGCCGCGATCCGGGACAGGGACTACGAGCAGTACTTC. Its protein is CAAIRDRDYEQYF.

The rearrangement uses TRBV19 and TRBJ1-1; no clear D. Per the germline V gene, CDR1 is LNHDA and CDR2 is SQIVND (reference sequence). The V end was cut by 2 bases, the J end by 1 base, with 8 bases between. This CDR3 has 14 residues. The CDR3 is CASSIFSQNTEAFF. The CDR3 DNA reads as TGTGCCAGTAGTATATTTAGCCAGAACACTGAAGCTTTCTTT. Variable domain in full (rest from reference TRBV19 and TRBJ1-1): DGGITQSPKYLFRKEGQNVTLSCEQNLNHDAMYWYRQDPGQGLRLIYYSQIVNDFQKGDIAEGYSVSREKKESFPLTVTSAQKNPTAFYLCASSIFSQNTEAFFGQGTRLTVV.

This clonotype was seen a handful of times. The genes are TRBV4-2 and TRBJ1-6, with 8 bases matching TRBD1. The CDR3 length is 17 residues. The germline V gene has CDR1 LGHNA and CDR2 YNFKEQ. The V segment lost 3 bases and the J segment 0 bases; nucleotides outside the gene matches: 4. CDR3 region: CASSQADRGSYNSPLHF. CDR3 DNA: TGTGCCAGCAGCCAGGCAGACAGGGGCTCCTATAATTCACCCCTCCACTTT.

The chain links TRBV7-3 to TRBJ2-2; TRBD2 matches 9 bases. J lost 7 bases, V lost 5 bases, and 23 bases had no gene match. CDR3 size: 20 residues. The V gene's germline CDR1 is SGHTA and CDR2 FQGTGA. CDR3 region: CASSAAPGIGAGGPLGELFF. The CDR3 DNA reads TGTGCCAGCAGCGCGGCGCCTGGGATTGGAGCGGGAGGTCCCCTCGGGGAGCTGTTTTTT.

This clonotype was recorded many times. V is TRBV20-1 and J is TRBJ2-7; weak D call: TRBD1 (6 bases). Germline-derived CDR1 and CDR2 are DFQATT and SNEGSKA (reference sequence). The CDR3 runs to 15 residues. V lost 0 bases and J lost 5, with 17 bases in between. In nucleotides, the CDR3 is TGCAGTGCTAGAGATGTCGTGGCAGGGGTGGACGAGCAGTACTTC. Protein: CSARDVVAGVDEQYF.

The genes are TRBV20-1 and TRBJ1-1, with a tentative D call TRBD1 (5 bases). V lost 1 base, J lost 4 bases, and 10 bases lay in between. CDR3 length equals 13 residues. Germline V CDR1 and CDR2: DFQATT, SNEGSKA (reference sequence). CDR3 DNA sequence: TGCAGTGCTAGAGCTTATAGGGGCACTGAAGCTTTCTTT. This sequence encodes CSARAYRGTEAFF.

This clonotype was recorded many times. This chain joins TRBV10-2 and TRBJ2-3, with D perhaps matching TRBD2 (5 bases). The CDR3 spans 14 residues. Germline loops: CDR1 WSHSY, CDR2 SAAADI. Trimming took 2 bases from V and 3 from J, leaving 9 bases between them. The chain's CDR3 is CASSEHVATDTQYF. The CDR3 DNA reads TGCGCCAGCAGTGAGCATGTAGCGACAGATACGCAGTATTTT.

The CDR3 loop reads CASRPVGLGYGYTF. For the CDR3, the DNA is TGTGCCAGCAGGCCGGTGGGGCTCGGCTATGGCTACACCTTC. This sequence joins TRBV12-3 or TRBV12-4 and TRBJ1-2, with D perhaps matching TRBD1 (5 bases). The CDR3 has 14 residues. V lost 6 bases to trimming and J lost 4 bases, with 15 bases between them.

The CDR3 DNA follows: TGCGCCAGCAGCCCCTCCTGGGGCTCCGGGGAGCTGTTTTTT. This sequence encodes CASSPSWGSGELFF. The chain uses TRBV5-1 and TRBJ2-2; possible D gene TRBD1, 5 bases. CDR1 is SGHRS, CDR2 YFSETQ, per germline. V shed 4 bases and J shed 6 bases, with 13 bases lying between them. This CDR3 is 14 amino acids long. Using reference TRBV5-1 and TRBJ2-2 for the parts outside the CDR3, the full variable domain is KAGVTQTPRYLIKTRGQQVTLSCSPISGHRSVSWYQQTPGQGLQFLFEYFSETQRNKGNFPGRFSGRQFSNSRSEMNVSTLELGDSALYLCASSPSWGSGELFFGEGSRLTVL.

This clonotype appeared a few times. The rearrangement links TRBV5-5 to TRBJ1-2; no definite D call. Per the germline V gene, CDR1 is SGHKS and CDR2 is YYEKEE (reference sequence). This CDR3 spans 14 amino acids. The V end lost 4 bases, the J end lost 3 bases, and 13 bases lay between the germline ends. The CDR3 sequence is CASSPTFSDYGYTF. The CDR3 coding sequence is TGTGCCAGCAGCCCTACATTCTCAGACTATGGCTACACCTTC.

The table lists this clonotype with a few counts. The rearrangement joins TRBV12-3 or TRBV12-4 to TRBJ2-1; 8 bases align to TRBD2. The J segment lost 1 base and the V segment lost 3 bases, leaving 5 bases of the junction unmatched. The CDR3 is 16 amino acids. The CDR3 DNA reads TGTGCCAGCAGTTTTTCGGCGGGGGGATCCTACAATGAGCAGTTCTTC. Its protein product is CASSFSAGGSYNEQFF.

The table lists this clonotype with a few counts. The chain recombines TRBV12-3 or TRBV12-4 with TRBJ1-5, with 8 bases that match TRBD1. J gave up 2 bases and V 5 bases, and 5 bases lay outside the gene matches. The CDR3 is 15 residues long. CDR3 region: CASSLQGEGNQPQHF. DNA of the CDR3: TGTGCCAGCAGTCTACAGGGGGAAGGCAATCAGCCCCAGCATTTT.

This clonotype came up a few times. The chain links TRBV28 to TRBJ2-5; D might be TRBD1 (6 bases). The length of the CDR3 is 16 residues. Germline-derived CDR1 and CDR2 are MDHEN and SYDVKM. V dropped 6 bases and J dropped 4 bases, with 21 bases sitting between them. For the CDR3, the DNA is TGTGCCAGCAGCTCAGGGGTGTCCAACCGAGGAGAGACCCAGTACTTC. Protein: CASSSGVSNRGETQYF.

This clonotype was seen more than once but under ten times. This chain links TRBV29-1 with TRBJ2-1; tentatively, D is TRBD1 (6 bases). Deletions cut 6 bases from V and 5 bases from J, with 14 bases between. Germline CDR1 reads SQVTM; CDR2 reads ANQGSEA. CDR3 length equals 13 residues. The CDR3 DNA reads TGCAGCGTGGCGGACAGTATCGACAATGAGCAGTTCTTC. It translates to CSVADSIDNEQFF.